These 12 T cell receptor beta chains came from one sample sequenced in a study of T cell responses to AZD1222 COVID-19 vaccine. Some clones are missing from TCRdb's copy, which holds only in-frame ones; the method was immunoSEQ multiplex PCR. The sample has tens of thousands of clones, roughly nine tenths seen once. The starting material was peripheral blood, obtained on day 0 of AZD1222 vaccination. Every receptor here comes from an adult in good health.

The sample holds one count of this clone. V gene TRBV7-2 combines with J gene TRBJ1-5; D is unresolved. V lost 2 bases and J lost 6, with 5 bases in between. The germline CDR1 and CDR2 sequences are SGHTA and FQGNSA. CDR3 length: 12 residues. CDR3 sequence: CASSLLSQPQHF. CDR3 sequence (DNA): TGTGCCAGCAGCTTACTCTCTCAGCCCCAGCATTTT.

The V and J genes are TRBV7-2 and TRBJ1-5, with D maybe TRBD1 (5 bases). Between the trimmed V and J ends, which lost 6 bases and 0 bases, there was a span of 12 bases. CDR3 size: 15 residues. Germline V gene data show CDR1 as SGHTA and CDR2 as FQGNSA. The CDR3 sequence: CASRPQGYSNQPQHF. DNA of the CDR3: TGTGCCAGCAGACCTCAGGGATATAGCAATCAGCCCCAGCATTTT.

This CDR3 reads CASSSKDRGYNEQFF. CDR3 DNA: TGTGCCAGCTCCTCTAAGGACAGGGGCTACAATGAGCAGTTCTTC. The chain employs TRBV18 and TRBJ2-1; 9 bases match TRBD1. J lost 3 bases, V lost 6 bases, and 6 bases had no gene match. CDR3 length equals 15 residues. CDR1 and CDR2 (germline): KGHSH, LQKENI.

The rearrangement links TRBV6-2 or TRBV6-3 to TRBJ2-1; 10 bases are a match to TRBD1. Trimming took 4 bases from V and 4 from J; bases not matched to a gene: 7. The CDR3 runs to 16 residues. Germline CDR1 MNHEY, CDR2 SVGEGT. DNA of the CDR3: TGTGCCAGCAGTTCCTTCGGGACAGGGGCATACAATGAGCAGTTCTTC. Translation gives CASSSFGTGAYNEQFF.

The rearrangement joins TRBV19 to TRBJ2-7, with 9 bases matching TRBD2. CDR1 and CDR2 from the germline V gene are LNHDA and SQIVND (reference sequence). V lost 6 bases to trimming and J lost 2 bases; unmatched junction nucleotides: 2. The CDR3 length is 13 residues. CDR3 in amino acids: CASSAGGPYEQYF. CDR3 nucleotide sequence: TGTGCCAGTAGCGCGGGGGGGCCCTACGAGCAGTACTTC.

The genes are TRBV11-3 and TRBJ2-1; a weak D match, TRBD1 (6 bases). CDR1 SGHNT and CDR2 YENEEA come from the germline V gene. Trimming removed 3 bases at V and 10 bases at J, with 10 bases between. This CDR3 is 12 amino acids long. The CDR3 is CASSFGQTEQFF. In DNA form, the CDR3 reads TGTGCCAGCAGCTTTGGACAGACCGAGCAGTTCTTC.

The chain recombines TRBV6-5 with TRBJ1-4; unclear D gene. The CDR3 covers 13 residues. The V and J ends lost 5 bases and 3 bases respectively, with 7 bases between them. The germline V gene encodes CDR1 MNHEY and CDR2 SVGAGI. The CDR3 protein is CASSRGANEKLFF. CDR3 sequence (DNA): TGTGCCAGCAGTCGGGGTGCTAATGAAAAACTGTTTTTT.

The rearrangement uses TRBV18 and TRBJ2-3; D is unclear. There are 16 residues in the CDR3. Germline-derived CDR1 and CDR2 are KGHSH and LQKENI. Trimming took off 0 bases at V and 5 bases at J, with 15 bases between the two ends. The CDR3 nucleotides read TGTGCCAGCTCACCACCAGGCGGCCCCAGAGGAGATACGCAGTATTTT. As protein: CASSPPGGPRGDTQYF.

The chain carries TRBV7-2 and TRBJ1-1; the D gene is possibly TRBD1 (5 bases). Trimming stripped 1 base from V and 2 bases from J, with 11 bases between. Looked up from germline, CDR1 is SGHTA and CDR2 is FQGNSA. This CDR3 spans 15 amino acids. CDR3 nucleotide sequence: TGTGCCAGCAGCTTAGGTGAGACAGCAAACACTGAAGCTTTCTTT. Translation: CASSLGETANTEAFF.

This chain joins TRBV18 and TRBJ1-3; no reliable D call. V was clipped by 1 base and J by 4 bases, with 8 bases between them. CDR3 length: 14 amino acids. Germline lookup yields CDR1 KGHSH and CDR2 LQKENI. In DNA form, the CDR3 reads TGTGCCAGCTCACCACGCTGGGGAGGAAACACCATATATTTT. The encoded protein is CASSPRWGGNTIYF.

The chain links TRBV13 to TRBJ2-7; the match to TRBD2 covers 12 bases. The trim removed 5 bases at V and 0 bases at J, leaving 5 bases unmatched. The germline V gene has CDR1 PRHDT and CDR2 FYEKMQ (reference sequence). CDR3 size: 16 residues. Here the CDR3 reads CASSLAGGPLSYEQYF. The CDR3 DNA follows: TGTGCCAGCAGCCTAGCGGGAGGGCCCCTCTCCTACGAGCAGTACTTC.

The rearrangement uses TRBV6-1 and TRBJ1-6; the match to TRBD1 covers 7 bases. The CDR3 loop spans 15 amino acids. J was trimmed by 7 bases and V by 0 bases; bases with no gene match: 3. The germline gives CDR1 MNHNS, CDR2 SASEGT. The CDR3 coding sequence is TGTGCCAGCAGTGAAGCGGGACAGATAAATTCACCCCTCCACTTT. Amino acids: CASSEAGQINSPLHF.